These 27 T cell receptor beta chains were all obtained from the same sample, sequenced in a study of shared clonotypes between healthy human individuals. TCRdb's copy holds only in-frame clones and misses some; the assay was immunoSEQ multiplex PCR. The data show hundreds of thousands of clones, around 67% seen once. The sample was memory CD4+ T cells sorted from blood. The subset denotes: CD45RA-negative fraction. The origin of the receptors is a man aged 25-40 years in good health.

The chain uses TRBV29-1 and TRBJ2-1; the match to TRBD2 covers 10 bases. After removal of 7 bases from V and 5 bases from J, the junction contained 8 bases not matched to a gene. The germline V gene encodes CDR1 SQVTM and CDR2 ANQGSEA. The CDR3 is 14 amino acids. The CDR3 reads CSASSGSFNNEQFF. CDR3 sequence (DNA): TGCAGCGCATCTAGCGGGAGTTTTAACAATGAGCAGTTCTTC.

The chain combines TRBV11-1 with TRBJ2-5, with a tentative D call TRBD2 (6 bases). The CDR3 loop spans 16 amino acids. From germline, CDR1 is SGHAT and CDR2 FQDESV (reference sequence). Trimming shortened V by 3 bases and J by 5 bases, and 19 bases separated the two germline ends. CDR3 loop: CASSLGAASERETQYF. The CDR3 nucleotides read TGTGCCAGCAGCTTGGGTGCGGCTAGCGAACGGGAGACCCAGTACTTC.

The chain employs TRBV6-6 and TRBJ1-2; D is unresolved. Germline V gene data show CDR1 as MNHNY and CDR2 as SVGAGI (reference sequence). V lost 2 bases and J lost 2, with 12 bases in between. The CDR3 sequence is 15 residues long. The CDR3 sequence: CASSYPSQWNYGYTF. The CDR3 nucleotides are TGTGCCAGCAGTTACCCTTCTCAGTGGAACTATGGCTACACCTTC.

CDR3 coding DNA: TGTGCCAGTATAGGCAGGACAGGGAGTTGGGCTGGAAACACCATATATTTT. This codes for CASIGRTGSWAGNTIYF. The chain uses TRBV19 and TRBJ1-3; TRBD1 aligns across 8 bases. Losses at the gene ends were 7 bases for V and 2 bases for J; bases not matched to a gene: 13. The CDR3 length is 17 residues. CDR1 and CDR2 (germline): LNHDA, SQIVND (reference sequence).

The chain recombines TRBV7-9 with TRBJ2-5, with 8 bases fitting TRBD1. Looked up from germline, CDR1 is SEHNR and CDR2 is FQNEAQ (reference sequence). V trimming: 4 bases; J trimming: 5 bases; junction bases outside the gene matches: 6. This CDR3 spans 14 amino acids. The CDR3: CASSSRTGSETQYF. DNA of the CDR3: TGTGCCAGCAGCTCCAGGACAGGGTCGGAGACCCAGTACTTC.

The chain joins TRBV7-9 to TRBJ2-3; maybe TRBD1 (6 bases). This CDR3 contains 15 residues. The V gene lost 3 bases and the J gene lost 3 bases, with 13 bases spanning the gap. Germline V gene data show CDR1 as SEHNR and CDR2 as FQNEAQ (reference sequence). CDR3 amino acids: CASSFRDIGTDTQYF. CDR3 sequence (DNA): TGTGCCAGCAGCTTCCGGGACATTGGGACAGATACGCAGTATTTT.

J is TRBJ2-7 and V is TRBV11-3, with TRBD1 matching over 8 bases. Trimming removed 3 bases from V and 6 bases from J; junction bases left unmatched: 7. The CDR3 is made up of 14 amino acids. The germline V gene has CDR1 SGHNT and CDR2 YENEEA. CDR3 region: CASSFGQGPSEQYF. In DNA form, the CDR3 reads TGTGCCAGCAGCTTCGGACAGGGCCCCTCCGAGCAGTACTTC.

The CDR3 sequence: CASSQRRLAGGHGELFF. In nucleotides, the CDR3 is TGTGCCAGCAGCCAAAGGAGGCTAGCGGGAGGCCACGGGGAGCTGTTTTTT. The chain is built from TRBV14 and TRBJ2-2, with 11 positions matching TRBD2. The CDR3 has 17 residues. Germline V gene lookup returns CDR1 SGHDN and CDR2 FVKESK. Germline trimming cut 2 bases from V and 7 bases from J; bases unmatched to any gene: 9.

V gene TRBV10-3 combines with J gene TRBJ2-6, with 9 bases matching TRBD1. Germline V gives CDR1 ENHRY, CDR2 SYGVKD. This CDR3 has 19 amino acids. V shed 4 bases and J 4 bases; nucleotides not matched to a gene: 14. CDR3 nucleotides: TGTGCCATCAGTGGCGTATCCGGGACAGGGTTTGCCGGGGCCAACGTCCTGACTTTC. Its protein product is CAISGVSGTGFAGANVLTF.

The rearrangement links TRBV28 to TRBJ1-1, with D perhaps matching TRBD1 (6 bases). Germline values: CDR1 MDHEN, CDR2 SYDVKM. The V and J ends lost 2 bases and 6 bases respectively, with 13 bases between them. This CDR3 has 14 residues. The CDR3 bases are TGTGCCAGCAGTTTAACGGGACATCCCCCTGAAGCTTTCTTT. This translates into CASSLTGHPPEAFF.

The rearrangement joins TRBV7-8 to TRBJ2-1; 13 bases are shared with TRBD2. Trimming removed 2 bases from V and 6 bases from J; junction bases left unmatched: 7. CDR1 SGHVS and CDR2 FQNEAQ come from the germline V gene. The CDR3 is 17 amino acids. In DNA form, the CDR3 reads TGTGCCAGCAGCTTACCAAGAAGACTAGCGGGAGGCAATGAGCAGTTCTTC. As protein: CASSLPRRLAGGNEQFF.

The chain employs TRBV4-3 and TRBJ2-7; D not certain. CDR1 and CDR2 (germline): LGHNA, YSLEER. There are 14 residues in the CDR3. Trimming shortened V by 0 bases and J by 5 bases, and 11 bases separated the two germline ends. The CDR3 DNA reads TGCGCCAGCAGCCAAGAATACGATATCGACGAGCAGTACTTC. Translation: CASSQEYDIDEQYF.

The CDR3 reads CASSGTSGRPPYEQYF. The CDR3 coding sequence is TGCGCCAGCAGCGGGACTAGCGGGAGGCCCCCCTACGAGCAGTACTTC. This rearrangement joins TRBV10-1 to TRBJ2-7; TRBD2 aligns across 15 bases. The ends lost 6 bases at V and 2 bases at J; junction bases unmatched: 5. Germline V CDR1 and CDR2: WNHNN, SYGVQD (reference sequence). The CDR3 runs 16 residues.

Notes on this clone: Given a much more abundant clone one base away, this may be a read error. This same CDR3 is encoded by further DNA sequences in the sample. CDR3 DNA sequence: TGTGCCAGCAGCTTCCCTAAAGAGACCCAGTACTTC. This translates into CASSFPKETQYF. The chain couples TRBV5-4 to TRBJ2-5; D is unclear. V was pared by 2 bases and J by 3 bases, with 5 bases between. The CDR3 has 12 amino acids. Germline V gene sequence: CDR1 SGHNT, CDR2 YYREEE (reference sequence).

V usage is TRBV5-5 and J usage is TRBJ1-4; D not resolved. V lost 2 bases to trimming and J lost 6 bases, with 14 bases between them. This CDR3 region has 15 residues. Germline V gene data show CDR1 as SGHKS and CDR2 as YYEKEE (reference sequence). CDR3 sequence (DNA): TGTGCCAGCAGCTTTCGGAGGGTAGGAGATGAAAAACTGTTTTTT. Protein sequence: CASSFRRVGDEKLFF.

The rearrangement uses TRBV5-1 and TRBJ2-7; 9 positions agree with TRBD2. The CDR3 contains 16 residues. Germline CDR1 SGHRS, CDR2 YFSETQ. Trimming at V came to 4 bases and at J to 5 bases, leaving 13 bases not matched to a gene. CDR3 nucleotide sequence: TGCGCCAGCAGCCGGTCCGGCCTAGCGGGACCGGACGAGCAGTACTTC. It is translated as CASSRSGLAGPDEQYF.

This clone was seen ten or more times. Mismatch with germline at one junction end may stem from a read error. CDR3 sequence (DNA): TGTGCCAGCAGCTTAGACGGGACTGTTAAACCCACCTTC. Translation gives CASSLDGTVKPTF. The genes are TRBV7-8 and TRBJ2-7, with D tentatively TRBD2 (6 bases). Germline V lookup: CDR1 SGHVS, CDR2 FQNEAQ. The CDR3 is made up of 13 amino acids.

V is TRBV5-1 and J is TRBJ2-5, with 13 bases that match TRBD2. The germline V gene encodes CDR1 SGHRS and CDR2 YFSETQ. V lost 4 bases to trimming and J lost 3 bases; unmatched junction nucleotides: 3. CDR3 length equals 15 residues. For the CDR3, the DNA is TGCGCCAGCAGCAGGACTAGCGGGAGTAAAGAGACCCAGTACTTC. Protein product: CASSRTSGSKETQYF.

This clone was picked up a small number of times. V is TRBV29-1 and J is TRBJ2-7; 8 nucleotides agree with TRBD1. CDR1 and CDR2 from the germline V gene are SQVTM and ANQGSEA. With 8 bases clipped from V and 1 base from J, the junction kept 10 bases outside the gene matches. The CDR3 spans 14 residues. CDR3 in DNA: TGCAGCATAAAACCAGGGGGCACTTCCTACGAGCAGTACTTC. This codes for CSIKPGGTSYEQYF.

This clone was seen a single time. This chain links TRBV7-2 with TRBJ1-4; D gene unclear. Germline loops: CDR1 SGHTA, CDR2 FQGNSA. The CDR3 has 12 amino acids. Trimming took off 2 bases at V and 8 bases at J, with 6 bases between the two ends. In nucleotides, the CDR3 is TGTGCCAGCAGCTTAAGTGGGGAAAAACTGTTTTTT. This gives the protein CASSLSGEKLFF. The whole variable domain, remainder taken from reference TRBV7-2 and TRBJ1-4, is GAGVSQSPSNKVTEKGKDVELRCDPISGHTALYWYRQSLGQGLEFLIYFQGNSAPDKSGLPSDRFSAERTGGSVSTLTIQRTQQEDSAVYLCASSLSGEKLFFGSGTQLSVL.

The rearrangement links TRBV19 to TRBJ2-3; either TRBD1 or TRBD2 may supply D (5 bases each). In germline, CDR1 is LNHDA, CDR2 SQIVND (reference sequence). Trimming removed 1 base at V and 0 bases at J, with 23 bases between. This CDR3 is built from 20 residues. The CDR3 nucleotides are TGTGCCAGTAGTATAGGTAGGCTCAGGGCGGTGAGGGGAAGCACAGATACGCAGTATTTT. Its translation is CASSIGRLRAVRGSTDTQYF.

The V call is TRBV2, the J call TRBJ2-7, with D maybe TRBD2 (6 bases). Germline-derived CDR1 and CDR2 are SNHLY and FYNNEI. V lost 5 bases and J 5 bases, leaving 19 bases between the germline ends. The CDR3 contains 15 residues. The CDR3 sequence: CASSTVSKVADEQYF. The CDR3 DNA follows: TGTGCCAGCAGTACAGTTAGCAAGGTAGCGGACGAGCAGTACTTC.

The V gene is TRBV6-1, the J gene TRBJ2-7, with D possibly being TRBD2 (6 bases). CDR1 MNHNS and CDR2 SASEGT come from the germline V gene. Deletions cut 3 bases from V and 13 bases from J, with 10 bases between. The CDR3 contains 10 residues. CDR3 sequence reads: CASSDGTDYF. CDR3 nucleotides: TGTGCCAGCAGTGATGGGACTGATTACTTC.

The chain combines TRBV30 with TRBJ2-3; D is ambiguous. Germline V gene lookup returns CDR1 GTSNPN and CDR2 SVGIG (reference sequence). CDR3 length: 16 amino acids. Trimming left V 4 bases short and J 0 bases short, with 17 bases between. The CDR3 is CAWICPFPLSTDTQYF. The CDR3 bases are TGTGCCTGGATATGCCCTTTTCCGCTCAGCACAGATACGCAGTATTTT.

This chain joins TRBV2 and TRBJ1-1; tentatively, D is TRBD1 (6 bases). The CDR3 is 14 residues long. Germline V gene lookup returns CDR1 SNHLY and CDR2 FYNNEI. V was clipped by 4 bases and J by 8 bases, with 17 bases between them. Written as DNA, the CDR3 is TGTGCCAGCAGTGCGCAGGGGCCAACCAACGAAGCTTTCTTT. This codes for CASSAQGPTNEAFF. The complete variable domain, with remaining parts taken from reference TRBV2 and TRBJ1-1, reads EPEVTQTPSHQVTQMGQEVILRCVPISNHLYFYWYRQILGQKVEFLVSFYNNEISEKSEIFDDQFSVERPDGSNFTLKIRSTKLEDSAMYFCASSAQGPTNEAFFGQGTRLTVV.

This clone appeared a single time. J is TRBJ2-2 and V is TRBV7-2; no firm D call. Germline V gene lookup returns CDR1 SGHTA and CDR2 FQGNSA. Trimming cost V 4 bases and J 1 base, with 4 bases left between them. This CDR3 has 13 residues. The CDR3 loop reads CASSSRNTGELFF. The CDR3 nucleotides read TGTGCCAGCAGCTCCAGGAACACCGGGGAGCTGTTTTTT.

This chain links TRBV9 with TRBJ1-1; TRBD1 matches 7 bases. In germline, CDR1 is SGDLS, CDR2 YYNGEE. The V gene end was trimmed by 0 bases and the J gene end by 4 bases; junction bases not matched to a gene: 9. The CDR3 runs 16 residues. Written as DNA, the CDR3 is TGTGCCAGCAGCGTAGTAAGGGGAGGGGGCGCCACTGAAGCTTTCTTT. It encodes CASSVVRGGGATEAFF.